This TCR beta chain was documented in a study of T cell changes during pregnancy in multiple sclerosis. TCRdb's copy holds only in-frame clones and misses some; the assay was immunoSEQ multiplex PCR. Among around 99,000 clones, roughly 92% were seen once, and the ten largest hold around 2.5%. V shed 4 bases and J 1 base; nucleotides not matched to a gene: 6. The CDR3 totals 15 residues. CDR1 MNHEY and CDR2 SMNVEV come from the germline V gene (reference sequence). V and J are TRBV27 and TRBJ1-2; 7 bases line up with TRBD1. This TCR was sampled from a female donor with multiple sclerosis, enrolled in a pregnancy study. The sequencing here drew on peripheral blood, taken in the first trimester of pregnancy. CDR3 sequence reads: CASSSPQGNNYGYTF. The CDR3 bases are TGTGCCAGCAGTTCCCCACAGGGGAATAACTATGGCTACACCTTC.